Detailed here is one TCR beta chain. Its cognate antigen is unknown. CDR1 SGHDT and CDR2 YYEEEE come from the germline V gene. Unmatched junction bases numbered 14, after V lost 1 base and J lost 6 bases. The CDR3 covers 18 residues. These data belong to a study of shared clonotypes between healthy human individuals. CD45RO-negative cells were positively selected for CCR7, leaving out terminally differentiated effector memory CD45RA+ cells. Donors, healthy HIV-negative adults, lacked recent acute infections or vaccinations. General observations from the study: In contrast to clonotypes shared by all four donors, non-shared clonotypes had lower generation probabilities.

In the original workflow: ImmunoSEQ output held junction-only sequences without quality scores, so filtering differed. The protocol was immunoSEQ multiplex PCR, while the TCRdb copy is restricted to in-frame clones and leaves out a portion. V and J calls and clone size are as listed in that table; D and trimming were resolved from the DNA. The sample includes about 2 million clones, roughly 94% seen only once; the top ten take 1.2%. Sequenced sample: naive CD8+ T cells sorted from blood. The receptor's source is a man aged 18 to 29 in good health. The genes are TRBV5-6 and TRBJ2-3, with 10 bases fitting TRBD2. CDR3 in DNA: TGTGCCAGCAGCTTGTGGATCCCTAGCGGGAGCGAGGGGGATACGCAGTATTTT. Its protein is CASSLWIPSGSEGDTQYF.